The rows below give T cell receptor beta chains drawn from one sample of a study of T-cell memory formation after mild COVID-19. TCRdb recomputed calls from the 5' RACE reads with MiXCR, one row per CDR3 protein. The table shows a few hundred thousand distinct CDR3 sequences, with about a sixth occurring only once. The sequenced sample was PBMCs or a T cell subset sorted from them (not recorded which). These receptors were collected from a man aged 18 to 30 who had mild COVID-19 (a few samples of this study predate the infection). Cell type and time point are not known. CDR3s include the opening cysteine and the closing phenylalanine or tryptophan. The D gene is left open where the match is weak. A clone size is listed for some rows: how often the clone was seen (once, few, many), or a class if it is expanded.

J gene	D gene	V gene	clone size	CDR3 protein	CDR3 DNA
TRBJ2-3	TRBD2	TRBV28	few	CASSLGPGLATDTQYF	TGTGCCAGCAGTTTAGGTCCGGGACTAGCGACAGATACGCAGTATTTT
TRBJ1-6	.	TRBV7-3	few	CASRAGGEESPLHF	TGTGCCAGCAGGGCGGGGGGGGAAGAATCACCCCTCCACTTT
TRBJ2-5	.	TRBV7-8	few	CASSYDRVETQYF	TGTGCCAGCAGCTACGACAGAGTGGAGACCCAGTACTTC
TRBJ2-6	.	TRBV6-1	.	CASRALGANVLTF	TGTGCCAGCAGGGCTCTCGGGGCCAACGTCCTGACTTTC
TRBJ2-3	TRBD2	TRBV20-1	few	CSAMVAGSTDTQYF	TGCAGTGCCATGGTAGCGGGGTCCACAGATACGCAGTATTTT
TRBJ2-7	.	TRBV7-9	.	CASSPRQEISYEQYF	TGTGCCAGCAGCCCCCGGCAGGAAATTTCCTACGAGCAGTACTTC
TRBJ2-3	.	TRBV7-2	.	CASSLTVSESSRYF	TGTGCCAGCAGCTTAACCGTTAGTGAGTCTAGCAGGTATTTT
TRBJ2-1	TRBD2	TRBV7-3	few	CASSGGSGGADEQFF	TGTGCCAGCAGCGGGGGCAGCGGGGGGGCCGATGAGCAGTTCTTC
TRBJ2-3	.	TRBV11-2	once	CASSPAREGDTQYF	TGTGCCAGCAGCCCTGCTCGAGAGGGAGATACGCAGTATTTT
TRBJ1-5	.	TRBV12-3/TRBV12-4	.	CASSYGNQPQHF	TGTGCCAGCAGTTACGGCAATCAGCCCCAGCATTTT
TRBJ2-7	.	TRBV6-6	.	CASSPKNYEQYF	TGTGCCAGCAGTCCCAAAAACTACGAGCAGTACTTC
TRBJ2-2	.	TRBV12-3/TRBV12-4	few	CASSSTVIDMTGELFF	TGTGCCAGCAGTTCTACCGTCATTGATATGACCGGGGAGCTGTTTTTT
TRBJ2-7	TRBD1	TRBV6-5	.	CASSYTGTAYEQYF	TGTGCCAGCAGTTACACAGGGACAGCCTACGAGCAGTACTTC
TRBJ2-1	.	TRBV6-2/TRBV6-3	few	CASKGLGLYNEQFF	TGTGCCAGCAAAGGTTTGGGACTCTACAATGAGCAGTTCTTC
TRBJ1-1	TRBD1	TRBV7-2	.	CASSQGAGMNTEAFF	TGTGCCAGCAGCCAGGGGGCAGGTATGAACACTGAAGCTTTCTTT
TRBJ1-5	.	TRBV9	.	CASSVDNGYQPQHF	TGTGCCAGCAGCGTAGATAACGGTTATCAGCCCCAGCATTTT
TRBJ1-2	.	TRBV5-1	many	CASSLSGYGQGYTF	TGCGCCAGCAGCTTGTCAGGGTATGGTCAAGGCTACACCTTC
TRBJ1-6	.	TRBV10-3	.	CAISEGLGQAESPLHF	TGTGCCATCAGTGAAGGCTTAGGGCAGGCAGAGTCACCCCTCCACTTT
TRBJ1-1	.	TRBV9	.	CASGPGDTEAFF	TGTGCCAGTGGTCCGGGCGACACTGAAGCTTTCTTT
TRBJ2-1	.	TRBV5-1	many	CASSLMGADNEQFF	TGCGCCAGCAGCTTGATGGGGGCCGACAATGAGCAGTTCTTC
TRBJ1-5	TRBD1	TRBV20-1	few	CSARDPTGAEQPQHF	TGCAGTGCTAGAGATCCGACAGGGGCTGAGCAGCCCCAGCATTTT
TRBJ2-3	.	TRBV12-5	.	CASGISTDTQYF	TGTGCTAGTGGAATTAGCACAGATACGCAGTATTTT
TRBJ1-5	TRBD1	TRBV5-5	.	CASSWGTGINQPQHF	TGTGCCAGCAGCTGGGGGACAGGGATCAATCAGCCCCAGCATTTT
TRBJ1-1	.	TRBV5-6	many	CASSLRARGTEAFF	TGTGCCAGCAGCTTAAGGGCCAGGGGAACTGAAGCTTTCTTT
TRBJ2-7	.	TRBV5-6	.	CASSLLRGFYEQYF	TGTGCCAGCAGCCTCCTTAGGGGATTCTACGAGCAGTACTTC
TRBJ2-5	.	TRBV10-1	.	CASSDYDLRTQYF	TGCGCCAGCAGTGACTACGACCTCCGGACCCAGTACTTC
TRBJ2-5	.	TRBV3-1	few	CASSPRDGVQETQYF	TGTGCCAGCAGCCCCCGGGACGGGGTCCAAGAGACCCAGTACTTC
TRBJ2-5	.	TRBV7-2	few	CASSLGRGPETQYF	TGTGCCAGCAGCTTAGGGAGGGGGCCGGAGACCCAGTACTTC
TRBJ1-2	TRBD1	TRBV28	few	CASSLSMGQEGYTF	TGTGCCAGCAGTTTATCTATGGGACAGGAGGGCTACACCTTC
TRBJ2-7	TRBD1	TRBV5-1	few	CASSNAGTAYEQYF	TGCGCCAGCAGCAACGCCGGGACAGCCTACGAGCAGTACTTC
TRBJ2-1	.	TRBV19	.	CASSIAVPRGEQFF	TGTGCCAGTAGTATTGCGGTCCCCAGGGGTGAGCAGTTCTTC
TRBJ2-7	.	TRBV18	.	CASSIGGEQYF	TGTGCCAGCTCAATAGGAGGGGAGCAGTACTTC
TRBJ2-1	.	TRBV3-1	few	CASSHGWNEQFF	TGTGCCAGCAGCCACGGGTGGAATGAGCAGTTCTTC
TRBJ1-6	.	TRBV15	.	CATSSDISVYNSPLHF	TGTGCCACCAGCAGTGACATCAGTGTGTACAATTCACCCCTCCACTTT
TRBJ2-2	.	TRBV14	.	CASRKDTGELFF	TGTGCCAGCAGAAAAGACACCGGGGAGCTGTTTTTT
TRBJ1-1	.	TRBV7-8	.	CASSSPGRSEAFF	TGTGCCAGCAGCTCGCCGGGACGGAGTGAAGCTTTCTTT
TRBJ1-1	.	TRBV10-3	.	CATKTENTEAFF	TGTGCCACCAAGACAGAAAACACTGAAGCTTTCTTT
TRBJ1-1	.	TRBV5-1	few	CASRSWTAPNTEAFF	TGCGCCAGCAGATCCTGGACAGCCCCGAACACTGAAGCTTTCTTT
TRBJ2-7	.	TRBV6-5	.	CASSRGTWSSYEQYF	TGTGCCAGCAGTCGAGGGACGTGGAGCTCCTACGAGCAGTACTTC
TRBJ2-7	TRBD1	TRBV5-6	.	CASSLGTGGVRSYEQYF	TGTGCCAGCAGCTTGGGTACAGGGGGCGTTCGATCCTACGAGCAGTACTTC
TRBJ2-1	.	TRBV30	few	CAWSLGDWNEQFF	TGTGCCTGGAGTTTGGGGGATTGGAATGAGCAGTTCTTC
TRBJ1-6	TRBD1	TRBV7-9	.	CASRSQGYNSPLHF	TGTGCCAGCAGGTCACAGGGGTATAATTCACCCCTCCACTTT
TRBJ1-1	TRBD1	TRBV11-3	.	CASSNRQGKAFF	TGTGCCAGCAGCAACCGACAGGGGAAAGCTTTCTTT
TRBJ2-5	.	TRBV7-9	.	CASSLRGGGQETQYF	TGTGCCAGCAGCTTGAGAGGCGGAGGCCAAGAGACCCAGTACTTC
TRBJ2-7	.	TRBV29-1	few	CSVGTYEQYF	TGCAGCGTTGGGACCTACGAGCAGTACTTC
TRBJ1-1	.	TRBV4-2	many	CASSQARFEVGKRDFF	TGTGCCAGCAGCCAAGCAAGGTTCGAGGTTGGGAAAAGGGATTTCTTT
TRBJ1-4	TRBD1	TRBV20-1	few	CSARGGGGHEKLFF	TGCAGTGCTAGAGGTGGAGGGGGCCATGAAAAACTGTTTTTT
TRBJ2-3	.	TRBV6-1	.	CASSPGWGPSTDTQYF	TGTGCCAGCAGTCCCGGTTGGGGCCCCAGCACAGATACGCAGTATTTT
TRBJ2-3	.	TRBV4-1	many	CASSQEARPSTDTQYF	TGCGCCAGCAGCCAAGAGGCCAGGCCTAGCACAGATACGCAGTATTTT
TRBJ2-1	TRBD2	TRBV5-1	.	CASSLVSSGGKGNEQFF	TGCGCCAGCAGCTTGGTCTCTAGCGGGGGGAAAGGGAATGAGCAGTTCTTC
TRBJ1-2	.	TRBV27	.	CATSLGGSYGYTF	TGTGCCACCTCCCTAGGGGGGAGTTATGGCTACACCTTC
TRBJ2-7	TRBD1	TRBV29-1	.	CSVSTGGMNEQYF	TGCAGCGTTTCGACAGGGGGCATGAACGAGCAGTACTTC
TRBJ2-1	TRBD2	TRBV7-6	few	CASSLALAGGPNEQFF	TGTGCCAGCAGCTTAGCACTAGCGGGGGGGCCCAATGAGCAGTTCTTC
TRBJ1-1	.	TRBV30	.	CAWTRKPGGTEAFF	TGTGCCTGGACTCGTAAGCCCGGCGGGACTGAAGCTTTCTTT
TRBJ1-2	TRBD1	TRBV7-2	few	CASSSTGRGYTF	TGTGCCAGCAGCTCGACAGGGAGAGGCTACACCTTC
TRBJ2-1	TRBD2	TRBV27	few	CASSMTGTSGYNEQFF	TGTGCCAGCAGTATGACCGGGACTAGCGGATACAATGAGCAGTTCTTC
TRBJ2-7	TRBD1	TRBV20-1	many	CSARLRDRASYEQYF	TGCAGTGCTAGACTCCGGGACAGGGCGTCCTACGAGCAGTACTTC
TRBJ2-3	.	TRBV29-1	few	CSGGSGGGTDTQYF	TGCAGCGGAGGATCGGGCGGCGGCACAGATACGCAGTATTTT
TRBJ1-1	.	TRBV6-2/TRBV6-3	few	CASSSFGTSNTEAFF	TGTGCCAGCAGTTCCTTCGGGACATCGAACACTGAAGCTTTCTTT